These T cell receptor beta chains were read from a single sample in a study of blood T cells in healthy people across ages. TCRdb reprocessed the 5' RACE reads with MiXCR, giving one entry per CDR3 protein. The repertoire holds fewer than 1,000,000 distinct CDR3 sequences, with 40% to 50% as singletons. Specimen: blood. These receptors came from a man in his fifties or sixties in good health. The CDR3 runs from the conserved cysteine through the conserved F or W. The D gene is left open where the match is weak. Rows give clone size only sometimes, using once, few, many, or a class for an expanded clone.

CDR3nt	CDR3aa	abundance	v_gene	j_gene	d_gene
TGTGCCAGCTGCCCGCCGGGCCTCCGGAGGGGTGCAGATACGCAGTATTTT	CASCPPGLRRGADTQYF	NA	TRBV28	TRBJ2-3	NA
TGCGCCAGCAGCCAACTCGGCAGGGAAACCTATGGCTACACCTTC	CASSQLGRETYGYTF	few	TRBV4-3	TRBJ1-2	NA
TGCAGCGCTGCGGACACCAGCCCCTATGGCTACACCTTC	CSAADTSPYGYTF	NA	TRBV29-1	TRBJ1-2	NA
TGTGCCAGCAGACCCCCGGGGGCAGTGTATGGCTACACCTTC	CASRPPGAVYGYTF	NA	TRBV6-6	TRBJ1-2	NA
TGCAGTGCTAGAGAGCCCGGGGGCAGATCTAACTATGGCTACACCTTC	CSAREPGGRSNYGYTF	NA	TRBV20-1	TRBJ1-2	NA
TGTGCCTGGAGTGTTAAAGGGGGCTGGGGCTACACCTTC	CAWSVKGGWGYTF	few	TRBV30	TRBJ1-2	TRBD1
TGTGCCAGCAGTCCTGGGGGACACCCTTCACCCCTCCACTTT	CASSPGGHPSPLHF	few	TRBV12-3/TRBV12-4	TRBJ1-6	NA
TGTGCCAGCAGTTACTCGGGGTTGAGCAATCAGCCCCAGCATTTT	CASSYSGLSNQPQHF	NA	TRBV6-2/TRBV6-3	TRBJ1-5	NA
TGTGCCAGCAGCCAAAAATCCTGGAAGGGCGGCTACGAGCAGTACTTC	CASSQKSWKGGYEQYF	few	TRBV3-1	TRBJ2-7	NA
TGTGCCAGCAACCCGGGACGGAAGCACAATGAGCAGTACTTC	CASNPGRKHNEQYF	NA	TRBV2	TRBJ2-7	NA
TGCAGTGCCCCTCCCCTCGGACTAGCCTCACAAAGAAGTGAGCAGTTCTTC	CSAPPLGLASQRSEQFF	NA	TRBV20-1	TRBJ2-1	TRBD2
TGTGCCAGCAGTGTGGCCTCAGGGGGGAACGACTACACCTTC	CASSVASGGNDYTF	NA	TRBV12-3/TRBV12-4	TRBJ1-2	TRBD1
TGTGCCTGGGCTTCTAGCGGGGGAGGTGGGGATACGCAGTATTTT	CAWASSGGGGDTQYF	NA	TRBV30	TRBJ2-3	TRBD2
TGTGCCAGCAGCCCCTACAACAGGGCGACACCCTACGGCTACACCTTC	CASSPYNRATPYGYTF	NA	TRBV6-6	TRBJ1-2	NA
TGCGCCAGCAGCTTAAAAGGGCAGGGGTTAGATACGCAGTATTTT	CASSLKGQGLDTQYF	NA	TRBV5-1	TRBJ2-3	NA
TGCAAAGGTGGAAGCACAGATACGCAGTATTTT	CKGGSTDTQYF	few	TRBV20-1	TRBJ2-3	NA
TGCGCCAGCCAGGGGAGGGATAGTAACTATGGCTACACCTTC	CASQGRDSNYGYTF	NA	TRBV4-1	TRBJ1-2	NA
TGTGCCAGCAGTTATCTCGGGGGCCGCTCCTACAATGAGCAGTTCTTC	CASSYLGGRSYNEQFF	medium-sized	TRBV6-2/TRBV6-3	TRBJ2-1	NA
TGCAGCGTTGAGGAGAGGTTGGGTGAGCAGTACTTC	CSVEERLGEQYF	NA	TRBV29-1	TRBJ2-5	NA
TGCGCCAGCAGCCAAGACTTACAGGGGGCAGATACGCAGTATTTT	CASSQDLQGADTQYF	once	TRBV4-1	TRBJ2-3	TRBD1
TGTGCCTGGGACAGGGGGCAGGATCAGCCCCAGCATTTT	CAWDRGQDQPQHF	once	TRBV30	TRBJ1-5	TRBD1
TGTGCATCCCAGGGGTTGAGCAATCAGCCCCAGCATTTT	CASQGLSNQPQHF	few	TRBV6-6	TRBJ1-5	NA
TGTGCCAGCAGTTTTGACTGGCGGGGCCTCCGGGAGCAGTACTTC	CASSFDWRGLREQYF	NA	TRBV27	TRBJ2-4	NA
TGTGCCACCAGTGATCCAGGGGCCATGGACACCGGGGAGCTGTTTTTT	CATSDPGAMDTGELFF	NA	TRBV24-1	TRBJ2-2	NA
TGTGCCAGCAGTGGACTAGCGGAATACTACGAGCAGTACTTC	CASSGLAEYYEQYF	NA	TRBV2	TRBJ2-7	TRBD2
TGTGCCAGCAGCAATCCCGGGCGGAGGGGCCAAGGCTCTACCTACGAGCAGTACTTC	CASSNPGRRGQGSTYEQYF	NA	TRBV7-2	TRBJ2-7	NA
TGCAGCGTAGGCGACCCTGGAGAGCAGTACTTC	CSVGDPGEQYF	few	TRBV29-1	TRBJ2-7	NA
TGTGCCAGCAGTGAATTGGTTCATTCACCCCTCCACTTT	CASSELVHSPLHF	NA	TRBV6-1	TRBJ1-6	NA
TGTGCCAGCAGCCTCAAGGACAGGGCTTGGGGGATCGACTACGAGCAGTACTTC	CASSLKDRAWGIDYEQYF	NA	TRBV7-2	TRBJ2-7	TRBD1
TGCAGCGCCAGAAACTCTGGAAGAAACACCATATATTTT	CSARNSGRNTIYF	few	TRBV29-1	TRBJ1-3	NA
TGTGCCACCAGCAGAGATGGAAGAGCGGGGGGCTCCTACGAGCAGTACTTC	CATSRDGRAGGSYEQYF	NA	TRBV15	TRBJ2-7	TRBD2
TGCAGTGCTAGAGCACAGGGGGGGGTCCACTACAATGAGCGGTTCTTC	CSARAQGGVHYNERFF	NA	TRBV20-1	TRBJ2-1	NA
TGTGCCAGCGCCCCGGGCCCAGACACTGAAGCTTTCTTT	CASAPGPDTEAFF	NA	TRBV21-1	TRBJ1-1	NA
TGTGCCAGCAGCTTAGACAGGGTTACACTGTACTACTCAGCTTTCTTT	CASSLDRVTLYYSAFF	NA	TRBV11-2	TRBJ1-1	NA
TGCAGTGCTAGAGACCGGACTAGCGGGGTTCCCGAGCAGTACTTC	CSARDRTSGVPEQYF	NA	TRBV20-1	TRBJ2-7	TRBD2
TGTGCTAGTGGCCAGGGACAGGCGGGGAGGACAGATACGCAGTATTTT	CASGQGQAGRTDTQYF	NA	TRBV12-5	TRBJ2-3	TRBD1
TGTGCCAGCAGAGGGAGGGGGGATAGCACCGGGGAGCTGTTTTTT	CASRGRGDSTGELFF	few	TRBV6-1	TRBJ2-2	NA
TGTGCCAGCGTCGCAGGGGGAAGGTCCACTGAAGCTTTCTTT	CASVAGGRSTEAFF	NA	TRBV27	TRBJ1-1	TRBD1
TGTACCAGCAGTGGGGACGGAGTGAACAACTATGGCTACACCTTC	CTSSGDGVNNYGYTF	few	TRBV6-1	TRBJ1-2	NA
TGTGCCAGCATCCTAGACAGGGAGGAAGGAAGCCACGAGCAGTACTTC	CASILDREEGSHEQYF	few	TRBV21-1	TRBJ2-7	NA
TGTGCCAGCAGCGATCGGACAGGGAGCTCCTACGAGCAGTACTTC	CASSDRTGSSYEQYF	few	TRBV7-2	TRBJ2-7	TRBD1
TGCAGCGTTTGGAGCGGAGAGATCCATCAGCCCCAGCATTTT	CSVWSGEIHQPQHF	once	TRBV29-1	TRBJ1-5	NA
TGTGCCAGCAGCTTCAGGGACACCTATCAGCCCCAGCATTTT	CASSFRDTYQPQHF	NA	TRBV7-8	TRBJ1-5	NA
TGTGCCAGCTCACCGTTAAGCGGGACCTCCTACGAGCAGTACTTC	CASSPLSGTSYEQYF	NA	TRBV18	TRBJ2-7	TRBD2
TGCAGTGCTAGAACCAGCGGGGGGGCTCAGACCCGGTACTTC	CSARTSGGAQTRYF	once	TRBV20-1	TRBJ2-7	TRBD2
TGCAGCGTTGGAAGAGGCACCGGGGAGCTGTTTTTT	CSVGRGTGELFF	NA	TRBV29-1	TRBJ2-2	NA
TGTGCCAGCAGCCCCGACCCCCGTAGGTTCGACGAGCAGTACTTC	CASSPDPRRFDEQYF	NA	TRBV9	TRBJ2-7	NA
TGTGCCAGCAGCGTGGATGAGGGGGCCTACGAGCAGTACTTC	CASSVDEGAYEQYF	few	TRBV7-2	TRBJ2-7	NA
TGTGCCAGCATCCCGGGGGGGGCCGCTACGGAGCAGTACTTC	CASIPGGAATEQYF	few	TRBV6-1	TRBJ2-7	TRBD2
TGCAGTGCTAGAGATGGGGGTTTTGATCAGCCCCAGCATTTT	CSARDGGFDQPQHF	few	TRBV20-1	TRBJ1-5	NA
TGTGCCAGCAGCGTAGCTAACGGGGTTACGGAGACCCAGTACTTC	CASSVANGVTETQYF	NA	TRBV9	TRBJ2-5	NA
TGTGCCAGCAGTTACGAGGGGTATGGAGCTTTCTTT	CASSYEGYGAFF	NA	TRBV6-6	TRBJ1-1	NA
TGTGCCAGCAGCCCCTACCGCACAGATACGCAGTATTTT	CASSPYRTDTQYF	NA	TRBV7-2	TRBJ2-3	NA
TGTGCCAGCAGTTTAGGAGGTACAAACACTGAAGCTTTCTTT	CASSLGGTNTEAFF	NA	TRBV27	TRBJ1-1	NA